This T cell receptor beta chain was sequenced during a study of low-dose radiotherapy and immunotherapy resistance in tumors. Primers used for first-strand cDNA, a TRAV- and TRBV-specific set, covered both alpha and beta chains. The PCR that amplified TCRs ran for around 21 cycles, relying on a constant-region primer and a V-primer adapter. TCRdb ran MiXCR on the reads and lists one entry per CDR3 protein. The table records about 82,000 distinct CDR3 sequences, over 15% of them present only once. This clonotype was counted at least ten times. Noted time point: before trial treatment. The treatment that donors received included nivolumab, ipilimumab, aspirin, low-dose cyclophosphamide and low-dose radiotherapy. The germline CDR1 and CDR2 sequences are LNHDA and SQIVND (reference sequence). V gave up 3 bases and J gave up 4 bases; unmatched junction bases: 2. The CDR3 length is 14 residues.

This TCR derives from a male donor with prostate cancer. The specimen was PBMCs, collected before treatment. This sequence joins TRBV19 and TRBJ1-5; 8 nucleotides match TRBD1. The CDR3 here is CASSIGTGNQPQHF. The CDR3, as DNA: TGTGCCAGTAGTATTGGGACAGGTAATCAGCCCCAGCATTTT.